The T cell receptor (beta chain) described here comes from a study of shared clonotypes between healthy human individuals. Study-level points and caveats: Expectations were that clonotype sharing among donors would be affected by sequencing depth. A handful of donors shared about 5% of their naive CD4 clonotypes.

The CDR3 extends over 12 amino acids. Germline-derived CDR1 and CDR2 are MGHRA and YSYEKL. Trimming took 3 bases from V and 8 from J, leaving 8 bases between them. Deep was the level used in running the assay. The protocol was immunoSEQ multiplex PCR, while the TCRdb copy is restricted to in-frame clones and leaves out a portion. The repertoire holds about 650,000 clones, with over 95% as singletons. A word on this clone: What it recognizes is unknown.

Naive-designated CD8 cells lacked CD45RO, were positively enriched for CCR7, and omitted terminally differentiated effector memory CD45RA+ cells. This clonotype originated in a woman aged 25 to 45 in good health. Source material: naive CD8+ T cells sorted from blood. V is TRBV4-1 and J is TRBJ2-1; D unresolved. The CDR3 is CASSQTRYEQFF. As DNA, the CDR3 is TGCGCCAGCAGCCAGACGCGTTATGAGCAGTTCTTC.